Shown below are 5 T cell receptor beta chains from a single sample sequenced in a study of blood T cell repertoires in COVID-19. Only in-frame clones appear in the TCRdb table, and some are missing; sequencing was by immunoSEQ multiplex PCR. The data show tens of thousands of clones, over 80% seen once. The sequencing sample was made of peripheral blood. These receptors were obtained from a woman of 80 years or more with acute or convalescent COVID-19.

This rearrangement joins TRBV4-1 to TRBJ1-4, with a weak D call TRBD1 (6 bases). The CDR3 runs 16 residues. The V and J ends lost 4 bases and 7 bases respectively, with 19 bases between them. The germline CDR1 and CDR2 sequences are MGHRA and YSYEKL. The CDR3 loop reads CASSPTPRGSVEKLFF. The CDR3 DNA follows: TGCGCCAGCAGCCCCACTCCCAGGGGATCGGTTGAAAAACTGTTTTTT.

The DNA of the CDR3 is TGCGCCAGCAGCTCCTTTGGCCAGGTTGGTGAAAAACTGTTTTTT. It is translated as CASSSFGQVGEKLFF. V usage is TRBV5-1 and J usage is TRBJ1-4; no firm D call. The CDR3 has 15 amino acids. The V gene's germline CDR1 is SGHRS and CDR2 YFSETQ. V gave up 3 bases and J gave up 7 bases, with 16 bases separating them.

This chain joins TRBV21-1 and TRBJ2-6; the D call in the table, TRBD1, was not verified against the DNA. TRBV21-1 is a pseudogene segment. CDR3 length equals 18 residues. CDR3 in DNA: TGTGCCAGCCTCCGTCCGGGACACTCTAGCTCTGGGGCCAACGTCCTGACTTTC. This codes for CASLRPGHSSSGANVLTF.

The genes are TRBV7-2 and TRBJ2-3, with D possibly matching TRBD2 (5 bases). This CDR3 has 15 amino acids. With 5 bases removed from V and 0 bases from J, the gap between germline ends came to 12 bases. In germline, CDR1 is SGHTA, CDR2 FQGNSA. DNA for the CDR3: TGTGCCAGCAGCCCCGACCGGGGAAGCACAGATACGCAGTATTTT. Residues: CASSPDRGSTDTQYF.

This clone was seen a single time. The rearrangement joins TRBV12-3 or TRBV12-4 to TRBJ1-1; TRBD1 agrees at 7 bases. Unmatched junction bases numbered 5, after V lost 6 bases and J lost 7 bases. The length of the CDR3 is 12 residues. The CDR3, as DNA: TGTGCCAGCAGGAATTGGGACAGTGAAGCTTTCTTT. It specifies CASRNWDSEAFF.